Below are 30 T cell receptor beta chains sequenced from a single sample in a study of blood T cell repertoires in COVID-19. Clones were sequenced by immunoSEQ multiplex PCR, and TCRdb holds only the in-frame ones, with some missing. The data show approximately 210,000 clones, with roughly 90% seen just once and 0.6% to 0.9% held by the top ten. What was sequenced was peripheral blood. Receptors were obtained from a woman aged 70 to 79 with acute or convalescent COVID-19.

V gene TRBV6-6 combines with J gene TRBJ1-2; D not resolved. The germline V and J ends were trimmed by 8 bases and 3 bases, with 10 bases remaining between them. The CDR3 spans 12 residues. Germline loops: CDR1 MNHNY, CDR2 SVGAGI (reference sequence). The DNA of the CDR3 is TGTGCCAGCGGGCAGATGTACTATGGCTACACCTTC. It specifies CASGQMYYGYTF.

The chain has TRBV28 and TRBJ2-3, with 10 nucleotides matching TRBD1. CDR3 length: 15 residues. Germline V gene sequence: CDR1 MDHEN, CDR2 SYDVKM. With 6 bases clipped from V and 1 base from J, the junction kept 4 bases outside the gene matches. As DNA, the CDR3 is TGTGCCAGCAGCACCGGGACAGGGGGCACAGATACGCAGTATTTT. It encodes CASSTGTGGTDTQYF.

The J gene is TRBJ1-6, the V gene TRBV5-6, with 7 bases matching TRBD1. The V gene end was trimmed by 5 bases and the J gene end by 9 bases; junction bases not matched to a gene: 20. This CDR3 contains 18 residues. The germline V gene has CDR1 SGHDT and CDR2 YYEEEE. The CDR3 DNA reads TGTGCCAGCAGACAAGCGGGACAGCTAATCGGGGGGGGTTCACCCCTCCACTTT. Amino acid sequence: CASRQAGQLIGGGSPLHF.

The count of this clone is one. The chain links TRBV6-5 to TRBJ2-7; tentatively, D is TRBD1 (6 bases). The V end was cut by 6 bases, the J end by 5 bases, with 17 bases between. The CDR3 is 14 amino acids. Germline lookup yields CDR1 MNHEY and CDR2 SVGAGI. The CDR3 sequence: CASSLRGVPHEQYF. CDR3 coding DNA: TGTGCCAGCAGCCTCAGGGGTGTCCCTCACGAGCAGTACTTC.

The chain links TRBV6-6 to TRBJ2-7; the D gene is possibly TRBD2 (5 bases). V was trimmed by 8 bases and J by 7 bases, leaving 21 bases between them. The CDR3 contains 14 residues. Germline CDR1 MNHNY, CDR2 SVGAGI (reference sequence). This chain's CDR3 is CASCAGLGSFEQYF. DNA of the CDR3: TGTGCCAGCTGCGCAGGACTGGGTAGCTTTGAGCAGTACTTC.

This chain links TRBV6-2 or TRBV6-3 with TRBJ2-3; D is possibly TRBD2 (6 bases). This CDR3 contains 16 residues. CDR1 and CDR2 (germline): MNHEY, SVGEGT. The V gene lost 2 bases and the J gene lost 5 bases, with 17 bases spanning the gap. CDR3 loop: CASSYQRGRVLDTQYF. As DNA, the CDR3 is TGTGCCAGCAGTTACCAACGGGGGAGAGTCTTAGATACGCAGTATTTT.

The chain has TRBV27 and TRBJ1-6, with a possible D match to TRBD1 (5 bases). The CDR3 consists of 17 residues. Germline assignment: CDR1 MNHEY and CDR2 SMNVEV (reference sequence). V was pared by 5 bases and J by 2 bases, with 16 bases between. CDR3 coding DNA: TGTGCCAGCAGTCAGGGCCCTCCGTTGGCCTATAATTCACCCCTCCACTTT. It codes for CASSQGPPLAYNSPLHF.

The V gene is TRBV28, the J gene TRBJ2-7, with 10 bases aligning to TRBD2. This CDR3 is built from 12 residues. V shed 1 base, J shed 10 bases, and the junction held 1 base outside the gene matches. Germline CDR1 is MDHEN and CDR2 is SYDVKM. The CDR3 protein is CASSLSSGSQYF. CDR3 nucleotide sequence: TGTGCCAGCAGTTTATCTAGCGGGAGTCAGTACTTC.

The chain uses TRBV20-1 and TRBJ2-3; no clear D. V shed 7 bases and J shed 2 bases, with 7 bases lying between them. The CDR3 has 11 residues. CDR1 is DFQATT and CDR2 is SNEGSKA in the germline V gene (reference sequence). The CDR3 loop reads CSVPVTDTQYF. The CDR3 DNA reads as TGCAGTGTTCCCGTCACAGATACGCAGTATTTT.

The chain links TRBV6-5 to TRBJ1-5, with TRBD1 matching 8 bases. CDR1 is MNHEY and CDR2 is SVGAGI in the germline V gene. After removal of 6 bases from V and 7 bases from J, the junction contained 8 bases not matched to a gene. CDR3 size: 14 residues. CDR3 amino acids: CASRLDRARQPQHF. The CDR3 coding sequence is TGTGCCAGCAGACTGGACAGGGCTCGGCAGCCCCAGCATTTT.

V gene TRBV7-9 combines with J gene TRBJ2-3; 10 nucleotides align to TRBD1. Trimming at V came to 6 bases and at J to 6 bases, leaving 15 bases not matched to a gene. The germline V gene has CDR1 SEHNR and CDR2 FQNEAQ (reference sequence). This CDR3 has 17 residues. CDR3 DNA: TGTGCCAGCAGTCTGACTGGTCCGGGACAGGGGTGGGATACGCAGTATTTT. Amino acid sequence: CASSLTGPGQGWDTQYF.

Comments on this clone: The conserved phenylalanine or tryptophan normally closing the CDR3 is absent here, so this likely arose from a read error. It is unclear where the CDR3 begins or ends on the DNA, so no DNA is shown, and the CDR3 is as TCRdb lists it. This rearrangement joins TRBV19 to TRBJ1-6; TRBD1, the D gene given by the table, was not confirmed from the DNA. Both ends counted, the CDR3 spans 13 residues. Germline V gives CDR1 LNHDA, CDR2 SQIVND (reference sequence). The CDR3 here is CASPTQTQGAIHG.

The chain employs TRBV5-1 and TRBJ2-3; no clear D. The V end was cut by 4 bases, the J end by 5 bases, with 5 bases between. CDR3 length: 11 amino acids. Germline V CDR1 and CDR2: SGHRS, YFSETQ. The CDR3 coding sequence is TGCGCCAGCAGCGAACTAGATACGCAGTATTTT. This sequence encodes CASSELDTQYF.

This chain links TRBV6-6 with TRBJ2-1; 14 positions match TRBD2. The CDR3 loop spans 15 amino acids. After removal of 6 bases from V and 6 bases from J, the junction contained 4 bases not matched to a gene. Looked up from germline, CDR1 is MNHNY and CDR2 is SVGAGI (reference sequence). CDR3 residues: CASRVGTSGSNEQFF. The CDR3 DNA follows: TGTGCCAGCAGGGTGGGGACTAGCGGGAGCAATGAGCAGTTCTTC.

The rearrangement joins TRBV4-3 to TRBJ1-2; D might be TRBD1 (5 bases). Germline V gene lookup returns CDR1 LGHNA and CDR2 YSLEER. V lost 0 bases and J 5 bases, leaving 7 bases between the germline ends. The CDR3 is 13 residues long. The CDR3 loop is CASSQESGYGYTF. The DNA for the CDR3 is TGCGCCAGCAGCCAAGAGTCAGGGTATGGCTACACCTTC.

This clone was observed a single time. The chain carries TRBV5-4 and TRBJ2-2; D is unclear. V was clipped by 4 bases and J by 7 bases, with 8 bases between them. CDR3 length: 12 residues. The germline V gene encodes CDR1 SGHNT and CDR2 YYREEE (reference sequence). The CDR3 DNA reads TGTGCCAGCAGCACCAGTGGCGGGGAGCTGTTTTTT. This sequence encodes CASSTSGGELFF.

The rearrangement uses TRBV11-2 and TRBJ2-7; 7 positions match TRBD1. The CDR3 has 14 residues. V trimming: 3 bases; J trimming: 3 bases; junction bases outside the gene matches: 5. Germline CDR1 SGHAT, CDR2 FQNNGV. The CDR3 spells CASSFGDSNYEQYF. The CDR3 nucleotides read TGTGCCAGCAGCTTTGGGGACAGTAACTACGAGCAGTACTTC.

This CDR3 is CAISEYSYNEQFF. The CDR3 DNA sequence: TGTGCCATCAGTGAGTACAGCTACAATGAGCAGTTCTTC. The chain couples TRBV10-3 to TRBJ2-1; D is uncertain. Germline values: CDR1 ENHRY, CDR2 SYGVKD. The CDR3 extends over 13 amino acids. The V end was cut by 1 base, the J end by 3 bases, with 4 bases between.

The rearrangement links TRBV28 to TRBJ2-7; 9 bases agree with TRBD1. The junction had 14 bases not matched to a gene; V was cut back by 10 bases and J by 4 bases. The CDR3 is 15 amino acids. Germline CDR1 MDHEN, CDR2 SYDVKM. CDR3 in amino acids: CATFGPGQGEYEQYF. As DNA, the CDR3 is TGTGCCACCTTTGGACCGGGACAGGGAGAGTACGAGCAGTACTTC.

The chain employs TRBV7-8 and TRBJ2-1, with TRBD1 identical over 8 bases. The CDR3 totals 15 residues. Looked up from germline, CDR1 is SGHVS and CDR2 is FQNEAQ. With V trimmed by 1 base and J by 1 base, 0 bases remained unmatched. The CDR3 loop is CASSLGTGSYNEQFF. Here the CDR3 DNA reads TGTGCCAGCAGCTTAGGGACAGGGTCCTACAATGAGCAGTTCTTC.

The chain uses TRBV5-1 and TRBJ1-3; 8 bases fit TRBD1. Germline trimming cut 4 bases from V and 4 bases from J; bases unmatched to any gene: 7. CDR3 size: 15 residues. Per germline, CDR1 SGHRS and CDR2 YFSETQ. The CDR3 sequence is CASSRDRGLGNTIYF. For the CDR3, the DNA is TGCGCCAGCAGCCGTGACAGGGGTCTGGGAAACACCATATATTTT. Combining the CDR3 with reference TRBV5-1 and TRBJ1-3 gives the whole variable domain KAGVTQTPRYLIKTRGQQVTLSCSPISGHRSVSWYQQTPGQGLQFLFEYFSETQRNKGNFPGRFSGRQFSNSRSEMNVSTLELGDSALYLCASSRDRGLGNTIYFGEGSWLTVV.

The CDR3, as DNA: TGTGCCAGCAGCTTTGACAGGGAATCTGGAAACACCATATATTTT. It is translated as CASSFDRESGNTIYF. The chain links TRBV7-9 to TRBJ1-3; 7 positions match TRBD1. This CDR3 is 15 amino acids long. The V and J ends lost 3 bases and 1 base, in that order; junction bases with no gene match: 3. Germline-derived CDR1 and CDR2 are SEHNR and FQNEAQ (reference sequence).

The CDR3 sequence: CASSQQGGEKLFF. CDR3 in DNA: TGTGCCAGCAGCCAACAGGGTGGAGAAAAACTGTTTTTT. This sequence joins TRBV3-1 (or the pseudogene TRBV3-2) and TRBJ1-4; a possible D gene is TRBD1 (5 bases). Germline assignment: CDR1 LGHDT and CDR2 YNNKEL (reference sequence). V was trimmed by 2 bases and J by 8 bases, leaving 9 bases between them. The CDR3 runs 13 residues.

This chain links TRBV3-1 (or the pseudogene TRBV3-2) with TRBJ1-1; tentatively, D is TRBD1 (6 bases). Germline CDR1 reads LGHDT; CDR2 reads YNNKEL (reference sequence). The CDR3 has 14 amino acids. The V end lost 0 bases, the J end lost 5 bases, and 10 bases lay between the germline ends. Here the CDR3 reads CASSQERGGTEAFF. Written as DNA, the CDR3 is TGTGCCAGCAGCCAAGAAAGGGGGGGAACTGAAGCTTTCTTT.

This chain links TRBV28 with TRBJ2-7, with 10 bases matching TRBD2. The junction had 9 bases not matched to a gene; V was cut back by 3 bases and J by 7 bases. The length of the CDR3 is 15 residues. Per germline, CDR1 MDHEN and CDR2 SYDVKM. Written as DNA, the CDR3 is TGTGCCAGCAGTTTTTCTAGCGGGAGATCGGGGGAGCAGTACTTC. Translated, it gives CASSFSSGRSGEQYF.

A remark on this clone: The same CDR3 is also encoded by other DNA sequences in this sample. The chain combines TRBV19 with TRBJ1-2; 7 bases are a match to TRBD1. Unmatched junction bases numbered 5, after V lost 7 bases and J lost 0 bases. This CDR3 has 14 amino acids. Looked up from germline, CDR1 is LNHDA and CDR2 is SQIVND (reference sequence). The CDR3 is CASTRTGTNYGYTF. The CDR3, as DNA: TGTGCCAGTACTCGGACAGGAACTAACTATGGCTACACCTTC.

J is TRBJ1-5 and V is TRBV6-5; D ambiguous. CDR3 length: 13 amino acids. Trimming stripped 5 bases from V and 5 bases from J, with 10 bases between. Germline assignment: CDR1 MNHEY and CDR2 SVGAGI. Here the CDR3 DNA reads TGTGCCAGCAGTCCCGATCTATATCAGCCCCAGCATTTT. It encodes CASSPDLYQPQHF.

This chain joins TRBV2 and TRBJ1-6; possible D gene TRBD1, 6 bases. Germline V gene data show CDR1 as SNHLY and CDR2 as FYNNEI. The CDR3 is 14 residues long. The V and J ends lost 6 bases and 6 bases respectively, with 12 bases between them. CDR3 sequence (DNA): TGTGCCAGCAGACAACAGGGATTTAATTCACCCCTCCACTTT. This translates into CASRQQGFNSPLHF.

The V and J genes are TRBV2 and TRBJ1-1; the D is unclear. Trimming cost V 4 bases and J 0 bases, with 9 bases left between them. The CDR3 contains 14 residues. The germline V gene encodes CDR1 SNHLY and CDR2 FYNNEI. The CDR3 coding sequence is TGTGCCAGCAGTGTTGAACAGCTGAACACTGAAGCTTTCTTT. As protein: CASSVEQLNTEAFF.

V is TRBV6-1 and J is TRBJ1-4, with D perhaps matching TRBD1 (5 bases). Germline loops: CDR1 MNHNS, CDR2 SASEGT. Trimming pared 2 bases from V and 3 bases from J, leaving 13 bases between. The CDR3 is 16 residues long. The chain's CDR3 is CASSEITGGANEKLFF. The CDR3 DNA follows: TGTGCCAGCAGTGAAATTACCGGGGGGGCTAATGAAAAACTGTTTTTT.